These 18 T cell receptor beta chains originate from one sample sequenced in a study of shared clonotypes between healthy human individuals. Profiled with immunoSEQ multiplex PCR; TCRdb holds only in-frame clones, not every one. The table includes about 500,000 clones, around 77% detected once. The sample taken for sequencing was PBMCs. Every receptor here comes from a woman between 40 and 55 years old in good health. Some clones in this sample may be carry-over from other donors' samples.

There are many counts of this clone. The chain carries TRBV5-1 and TRBJ2-7; 9 bases map to TRBD1. The length of the CDR3 is 14 residues. The junction had 5 bases not matched to a gene; V was cut back by 0 bases and J by 7 bases. In germline, CDR1 is SGHRS, CDR2 YFSETQ. CDR3 in DNA: TGCGCCAGCAGCTTGGACAGGGGGCAGGGGGAGCAGTACTTC. Its protein is CASSLDRGQGEQYF.

A single count supports this clone. The rearrangement links TRBV13 to TRBJ2-7; D not resolved. The CDR3 has 12 amino acids. Germline V gene sequence: CDR1 PRHDT, CDR2 FYEKMQ (reference sequence). V was cut by 4 bases and J by 12 bases, with 16 bases left in between. CDR3 amino acids: CASSSLLDVLYF. CDR3 nucleotide sequence: TGTGCCAGCAGCTCTCTCCTAGACGTCCTGTACTTC. The complete variable domain, with remaining parts taken from reference TRBV13 and TRBJ2-7, reads AAGVIQSPRHLIKEKRETATLKCYPIPRHDTVYWYQQGPGQDPQFLISFYEKMQSDKGSIPDRFSAQQFSDYHSELNMSSLELGDSALYFCASSSLLDVLYFGPGTRLTVT.

Of note for this clone: Other DNA sequences in the sample encode the same CDR3. This chain joins TRBV5-1 and TRBJ1-1; a weak D match, TRBD1 (6 bases). The CDR3 extends over 15 amino acids. V lost 0 bases and J 1 base, leaving 10 bases between the germline ends. Per germline, CDR1 SGHRS and CDR2 YFSETQ. CDR3 DNA sequence: TGCGCCAGCAGCTTGGGGCAGGGGTCGAACACTGAAGCTTTCTTT. Protein: CASSLGQGSNTEAFF.

In the case of this clone: This sequence is one base from a far larger clone and is likely a read error. Other DNA sequences of this sample code for an identical CDR3. The rearrangement joins TRBV5-6 to TRBJ2-7; 7 nucleotides align to TRBD1. Trimming cost V 2 bases and J 2 bases; bases outside gene matches: 4. Germline-derived CDR1 and CDR2 are SGHDT and YYEEEE. The CDR3 contains 14 residues. The CDR3 loop reads CASSLGTVTYEQYF. The CDR3 DNA reads TGTGCCAGCAGCTTAGGGACAGTCACCTACGAGCAGTACTTC.

To note about this clone: An end of the junction differs from the germline gene, which may be a read error. The V gene is TRBV6-1, the J gene TRBJ2-1; D is undetermined. Germline loops: CDR1 MNHNS, CDR2 SASEGT. The CDR3 is 16 amino acids. As DNA, the CDR3 is TGTGCCATCAGTGAGGTGACCAGCAGAGAAAACAATGAGCAGTTCTTC. This sequence encodes CAISEVTSRENNEQFF.

Details on this clone: A far bigger clonotype differs at one base, so this is likely a read error. The identical CDR3 is also encoded by other nucleotide sequences in the sample. The chain recombines TRBV30 with TRBJ1-3; D possibly corresponds to TRBD1 (5 bases). CDR1 and CDR2 (germline): GTSNPN, SVGIG (reference sequence). The CDR3 consists of 17 residues. CDR3 DNA sequence: TGTGCCTGGAGTGTTAGGGGTCGGTATATCTCTGGGAACACCATATATTTT. Its protein is CAWSVRGRYISGNTIYF. The full variable domain, with the rest looked up from reference TRBV30 and TRBJ1-3, is SQTIHQWPATLVQPVGSPLSLECTVEGTSNPNLYWYRQAAGRGLQLLFYSVGIGQISSEVPQNLSASRPQDRQFILSSKKLLLSDSGFYLCAWSVRGRYISGNTIYFGEGSWLTVV.

This sequence joins TRBV7-9 and TRBJ2-2; D is undetermined. Germline CDR1 SEHNR, CDR2 FQNEAQ (reference sequence). The length of the CDR3 is 14 residues. V was clipped by 5 bases and J by 3 bases, with 10 bases between them. The chain's CDR3 is CASSPRSYTGELFF. As DNA, the CDR3 is TGTGCCAGCAGCCCCAGGAGTTACACCGGGGAGCTGTTTTTT.

The chain recombines TRBV6-1 with TRBJ2-7; the match to TRBD1 covers 8 bases. The CDR3 contains 11 residues. The V and J ends lost 6 bases and 7 bases, in that order; junction bases with no gene match: 2. CDR1 and CDR2 (germline): MNHNS, SASEGT. Here the CDR3 DNA reads TGTGCCAGCAGAAGACAGGGGGAGCAGTACTTC. As protein: CASRRQGEQYF.

The chain uses TRBV19 and TRBJ2-5; possible D gene TRBD2, 5 bases. Trimming took off 7 bases at V and 7 bases at J, with 19 bases between the two ends. The CDR3 totals 14 residues. Germline V lookup: CDR1 LNHDA, CDR2 SQIVND (reference sequence). This CDR3 is CASNPGSGVGTQYF. The CDR3 DNA reads TGTGCCAGTAACCCTGGGAGTGGGGTCGGGACCCAGTACTTC.

The chain has TRBV7-2 and TRBJ1-2; weak D call: TRBD1 (5 bases). Germline V CDR1 and CDR2: SGHTA, FQGNSA. V was clipped by 4 bases and J by 4 bases, with 10 bases between them. The CDR3 totals 13 residues. As DNA, the CDR3 is TGTGCCAGCAGCTCACAGGCTCCCTATGGCTACACCTTC. Its protein is CASSSQAPYGYTF.

The J gene is TRBJ1-2, the V gene TRBV2, with a tentative D call TRBD1 (6 bases). This CDR3 has 17 residues. In germline, CDR1 is SNHLY, CDR2 FYNNEI. V was trimmed by 7 bases and J by 3 bases, leaving 24 bases between them. CDR3 residues: CASTKLGTTSLYYGYTF. The CDR3 nucleotides are TGTGCCAGCACCAAATTGGGGACAACGAGCCTCTACTATGGCTACACCTTC.

This sequence joins TRBV29-1 and TRBJ2-7, with a tentative D call TRBD2 (5 bases). CDR3 size: 12 residues. The V gene's germline CDR1 is SQVTM and CDR2 ANQGSEA. Trimming took 4 bases from V and 2 from J, leaving 9 bases between them. Written as DNA, the CDR3 is TGCAGCGTTGCCGGGGAGACCTACGAGCAGTACTTC. It specifies CSVAGETYEQYF.

The V and J genes are TRBV18 and TRBJ1-1; tentatively, D is TRBD1 (5 bases). Trimming left V 2 bases short and J 2 bases short, with 9 bases between. The germline gives CDR1 KGHSH, CDR2 LQKENI. There are 14 residues in the CDR3. This CDR3 reads CASSPGGINTEAFF. The CDR3 bases are TGTGCCAGCTCACCAGGGGGAATAAACACTGAAGCTTTCTTT.

Regarding this clone: This likely came from a read error, as a far larger clone is one base away. This sample also contains other DNA sequences that code for the same CDR3. This chain links TRBV11-2 with TRBJ1-1; D unclear. The CDR3 loop spans 13 amino acids. Trimming stripped 1 base from V and 0 bases from J, with 3 bases between. Per germline, CDR1 SGHAT and CDR2 FQNNGV. CDR3 in DNA: TGTGCCAGCAGCTTAGTTGTGAACACTGAAGCTTTCTTT. This translates into CASSLVVNTEAFF.

The chain uses TRBV9 and TRBJ2-7; D is possibly TRBD1 (5 bases). Germline CDR1 and CDR2: SGDLS and YYNGEE. This CDR3 spans 14 amino acids. With 3 bases removed from V and 0 bases from J, the gap between germline ends came to 10 bases. The DNA of the CDR3 is TGTGCCAGCAGCGCTGGGGCCCTCTCCTACGAGCAGTACTTC. It codes for CASSAGALSYEQYF.

The rearrangement uses TRBV5-6 and TRBJ2-7; no clear D gene. The CDR3 extends over 13 amino acids. Germline V gene data show CDR1 as SGHDT and CDR2 as YYEEEE. V lost 2 bases and J 5 bases, leaving 11 bases between the germline ends. In DNA form, the CDR3 reads TGTGCCAGCAGCTTATCCTGGGCACACGAGCAGTACTTC. Protein sequence: CASSLSWAHEQYF.

Worth noting for this clone: It differs at one base from a far larger clone, so likely a read error. V and J are TRBV6-1 and TRBJ1-1; D gene unclear. Trimming removed 8 bases at V and 1 base at J, with 11 bases between. Per the germline V gene, CDR1 is MNHNS and CDR2 is SASEGT. The CDR3 is 13 amino acids. CDR3 in amino acids: CASGPEENTEAFF. The DNA for the CDR3 is TGTGCCAGCGGTCCAGAAGAGAACACTGAAGCTTTCTTT.

V and J are TRBV19 and TRBJ1-5, with a tentative D call TRBD1 (6 bases). The V gene's germline CDR1 is LNHDA and CDR2 SQIVND (reference sequence). The CDR3 has 14 amino acids. The V and J ends lost 8 bases and 5 bases respectively, with 16 bases between them. The CDR3 DNA follows: TGTGCCAGTTGTGCAAACAGGGTAGATCAGCCCCAGCATTTT. Protein sequence: CASCANRVDQPQHF.